The sequence of this T cell receptor (beta chain) was determined in a study of post-analysis software for immune sequencing data. Prepared libraries of TCR beta cDNA carried unique molecular identifiers. TCRdb used MiXCR to reprocess the PCR reads, holding one entry per CDR3 protein. Of roughly 870,000 distinct CDR3 sequences in the sample, roughly 58% were seen once. This clonotype was seen a single time. Antigen unknown. General study findings and limits: Relative to controls, patients had 4 or 5 TRBV segments at higher frequency, with TRBV5-6, TRBV5-1 and TRBV20-1 among these.

The germline gives CDR1 SGHDT, CDR2 YYEEEE. V dropped 5 bases and J dropped 1; count of bases not matched to a gene: 9. This CDR3 has 16 amino acids. V and J are TRBV5-6 and TRBJ1-2, with 9 bases matching TRBD1. The TCR comes from a girl aged 10-17 years with multiple sclerosis. Sequencing input: blood. CDR3 residues: CASRTSGTGYNYGYTF. CDR3 DNA: TGTGCCAGCAGAACCTCTGGGACAGGGTATAACTATGGCTACACCTTC.